The 2 T cell receptor beta chains below were found in one sample sequenced in a study of molecular identifiers for immune sequencing clone quantification. MiXCR, run by TCRdb on the PCR reads, gives a single entry per CDR3 protein. The table lists around 460,000 distinct CDR3 sequences, under 30% of them singletons. Sequencing was done on a sample of naive CD8+ T cells from blood, with Jurkat cell RNA spiked in. As for subset: FACS-sorted CD8+CD4-CCR7+CD45RA+ naive T cells. The receptors were sampled from a human donor in good health. Some libraries in this study had Jurkat cell RNA spiked in.

V and J are TRBV28 and TRBJ2-7; 7 bases are a match to TRBD1. This CDR3 is 14 amino acids long. The junction had 3 bases not matched to a gene; V was cut back by 4 bases and J by 0 bases. CDR1 MDHEN and CDR2 SYDVKM come from the germline V gene. CDR3 protein: CASSSQGDSYEQYF. The CDR3 nucleotides read TGTGCCAGCAGTTCTCAGGGGGACTCCTACGAGCAGTACTTC.

Comments on this clonotype: Given a much more abundant clone one base away, this may be a read error. V is TRBV27 and J is TRBJ2-3; a weak D match, TRBD1 (6 bases). The CDR3 runs to 14 residues. The V gene's germline CDR1 is MNHEY and CDR2 SMNVEV (reference sequence). V was cut by 5 bases and J by 4 bases, with 13 bases left in between. CDR3 sequence reads: CASSNLDSADTQYF. CDR3 DNA: TGTGCCAGCAGTAACCTGGACAGCGCAGATACGCAGTATTTT.